The 15 T cell receptor beta chains in this list originate from one sample, sequenced in a study of response to subunit inactivated influenza vaccine. TCRdb re-called the RT-PCR reads with MiXCR, one entry per CDR3 protein. The sample includes more than 600,000 distinct CDR3 sequences, 18% of them seen just once. The specimen comprised PBMCs from blood, sampled approximately 5 days after vaccination. These receptors were collected from a man aged 45 to 65 who received an inactivated influenza vaccine.

The gene calls are TRBV20-1 and TRBJ2-7; 10 bases map to TRBD2. Trimming removed 6 bases from V and 8 bases from J; junction bases left unmatched: 13. Germline V gene data show CDR1 as DFQATT and CDR2 as SNEGSKA (reference sequence). The CDR3 has 14 residues. CDR3 bases: TGCAGTGCCCCACTAGCGGGACCTACGGTTCAGCAGTACTTC. It translates to CSAPLAGPTVQQYF.

The gene calls are TRBV7-2 and TRBJ2-5; TRBD1 aligns across 10 bases. This CDR3 region has 16 residues. The J segment lost 4 bases and the V segment lost 7 bases, leaving 12 bases of the junction unmatched. The germline V gene encodes CDR1 SGHTA and CDR2 FQGNSA. This CDR3 is CASTLLGTGVTETQYF. Written as DNA, the CDR3 is TGTGCCAGCACCCTGCTTGGGACAGGGGTAACAGAGACCCAGTACTTC.

The table lists this clonotype with a few counts. The chain recombines TRBV7-2 with TRBJ1-2, with D maybe TRBD1 (6 bases). V was trimmed by 5 bases and J by 4 bases, leaving 11 bases between them. The CDR3 length is 13 residues. From germline, CDR1 is SGHTA and CDR2 FQGNSA. CDR3 residues: CASSRVGGYGYTF. CDR3 nucleotides: TGTGCCAGCAGCCGCGTAGGGGGCTATGGCTACACCTTC.

This clonotype was observed a handful of times. This chain connects TRBV6-5 to TRBJ2-1, with TRBD2 as a possible D gene (6 bases). The CDR3 runs 13 residues. Per germline, CDR1 MNHEY and CDR2 SVGAGI. V shed 2 bases and J shed 9 bases, with 11 bases lying between them. The CDR3: CASSYRSAGEQFF. The DNA for the CDR3 is TGTGCCAGCAGTTACCGGTCAGCGGGTGAGCAGTTCTTC.

The rearrangement links TRBV28 to TRBJ2-2; D not certain. The CDR3 runs 13 residues. Germline CDR1 and CDR2: MDHEN and SYDVKM. V was pared by 8 bases and J by 0 bases, with 7 bases between. The CDR3 region is CASLTTNTGELFF. CDR3 nucleotide sequence: TGTGCCAGCCTCACTACGAACACCGGGGAGCTGTTTTTT.

This clonotype has just a few counts. The V gene is TRBV28, the J gene TRBJ1-1; TRBD1 is a possible D gene (6 bases). V gave up 3 bases and J gave up 8 bases, with 19 bases separating them. The germline gives CDR1 MDHEN, CDR2 SYDVKM. The CDR3 contains 15 residues. In DNA form, the CDR3 reads TGTGCCAGCAGTTTTTCGTTAAGGGGGGCCAGAGAAGCTTTCTTT. Residues: CASSFSLRGAREAFF.

This clonotype was observed a few times. The rearrangement uses TRBV9 and TRBJ1-5; unclear D gene. CDR1 is SGDLS, CDR2 YYNGEE, per germline. V was pared by 0 bases and J by 3 bases, with 7 bases between. The CDR3 length is 14 residues. This CDR3 is CASSVGNNNQPQHF. Here the CDR3 DNA reads TGTGCCAGCAGCGTAGGGAACAACAATCAGCCCCAGCATTTT.

The chain couples TRBV10-3 to TRBJ1-5; D ambiguous. CDR3 length equals 14 residues. V was shortened by 8 bases and J by 0 bases, with 11 bases between the two germline ends. CDR1 ENHRY and CDR2 SYGVKD come from the germline V gene. DNA of the CDR3: TGTGCCATCGGGTATACAAATAGCAATCAGCCCCAGCATTTT. Protein: CAIGYTNSNQPQHF.

This chain joins TRBV18 and TRBJ2-1; D tentatively reads TRBD1 or TRBD2 (5 bases each). There are 14 residues in the CDR3. Germline assignment: CDR1 KGHSH and CDR2 LQKENI. The V gene lost 3 bases and the J gene lost 7 bases, with 13 bases spanning the gap. Here the CDR3 DNA reads TGTGCCAGCTCACCTAATCTCGGGGCGAATGAGCAGTTCTTC. Its protein is CASSPNLGANEQFF.

DNA for the CDR3: TGTGCCAGCAGCTTATGGACTAGCGGCTCCTACGAGCAGTACTTC. Its translation is CASSLWTSGSYEQYF. J is TRBJ2-7 and V is TRBV13; TRBD2 matches 10 bases. V gave up 2 bases and J gave up 0 bases; unmatched junction bases: 1. Germline-derived CDR1 and CDR2 are PRHDT and FYEKMQ (reference sequence). CDR3 size: 15 residues.

This clonotype was counted a few times. The rearrangement uses TRBV29-1 and TRBJ2-5; 7 positions agree with TRBD2. Germline lookup yields CDR1 SQVTM and CDR2 ANQGSEA. The junction had 12 bases not matched to a gene; V was cut back by 5 bases and J by 3 bases. This CDR3 is built from 15 residues. The CDR3 sequence is CSVTRDAGVEETQYF. Written as DNA, the CDR3 is TGCAGCGTTACTAGAGACGCGGGAGTAGAAGAGACCCAGTACTTC.

V and J are TRBV5-1 and TRBJ2-1; 14 bases are shared with TRBD2. V shed 4 bases and J 14 bases; nucleotides not matched to a gene: 20. Germline assignment: CDR1 SGHRS and CDR2 YFSETQ. The CDR3 contains 18 residues. Here the CDR3 DNA reads TGCGCCAGCAGCCACAGCGTAGGACTAGCGGGGGGAACCGGCGATAAGTTCTTC. Its protein product is CASSHSVGLAGGTGDKFF.

The genes are TRBV6-5 and TRBJ2-1; 10 bases fit TRBD2. The germline V gene has CDR1 MNHEY and CDR2 SVGAGI. V gave up 0 bases and J gave up 9 bases; unmatched junction bases: 8. CDR3 length equals 16 residues. CDR3 in amino acids: CASSYSVAGGPTEQFF. CDR3 coding DNA: TGTGCCAGCAGTTACTCTGTAGCGGGGGGACCCACTGAGCAGTTCTTC.

The rearrangement uses TRBV20-1 and TRBJ2-4; D might be TRBD1 (6 bases). This CDR3 comprises 16 residues. Trimming left V 5 bases short and J 0 bases short, with 17 bases between. The germline V gene has CDR1 DFQATT and CDR2 SNEGSKA (reference sequence). The CDR3 nucleotides read TGCAGTGCTTGTGACAGGCTAGAACTAGCCAAAAACATTCAGTACTTC. Translating gives CSACDRLELAKNIQYF.

The chain couples TRBV5-1 to TRBJ2-7; 11 nucleotides agree with TRBD1. Germline lookup yields CDR1 SGHRS and CDR2 YFSETQ. After removal of 3 bases from V and 2 bases from J, the junction contained 4 bases not matched to a gene. This CDR3 is built from 15 residues. As DNA, the CDR3 is TGCGCCAGCAGCTCTCGGGGACAGGGGGCCTACGAGCAGTACTTC. It codes for CASSSRGQGAYEQYF. The full variable domain, its missing parts supplied by reference TRBV5-1 and TRBJ2-7, is KAGVTQTPRYLIKTRGQQVTLSCSPISGHRSVSWYQQTPGQGLQFLFEYFSETQRNKGNFPGRFSGRQFSNSRSEMNVSTLELGDSALYLCASSSRGQGAYEQYFGPGTRLTVT.